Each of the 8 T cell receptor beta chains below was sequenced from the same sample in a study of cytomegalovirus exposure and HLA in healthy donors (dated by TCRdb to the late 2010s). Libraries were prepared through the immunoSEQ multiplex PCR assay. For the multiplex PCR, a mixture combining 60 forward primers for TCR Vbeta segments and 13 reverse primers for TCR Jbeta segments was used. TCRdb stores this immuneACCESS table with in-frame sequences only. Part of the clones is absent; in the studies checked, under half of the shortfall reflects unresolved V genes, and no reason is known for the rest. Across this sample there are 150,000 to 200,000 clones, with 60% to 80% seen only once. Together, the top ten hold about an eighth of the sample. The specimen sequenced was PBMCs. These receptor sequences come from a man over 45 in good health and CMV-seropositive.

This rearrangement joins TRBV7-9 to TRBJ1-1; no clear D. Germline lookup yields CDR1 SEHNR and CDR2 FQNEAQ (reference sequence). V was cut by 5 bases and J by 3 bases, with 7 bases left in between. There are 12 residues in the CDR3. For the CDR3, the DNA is TGTGCCAGCAGCCAAACGGACACTGAAGCTTTCTTT. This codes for CASSQTDTEAFF.

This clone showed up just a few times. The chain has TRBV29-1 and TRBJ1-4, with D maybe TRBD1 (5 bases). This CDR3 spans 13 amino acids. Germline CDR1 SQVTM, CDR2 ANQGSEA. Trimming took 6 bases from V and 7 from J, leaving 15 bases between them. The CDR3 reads CSVLGGWGEKLFF. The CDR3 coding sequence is TGCAGCGTCCTGGGGGGTTGGGGTGAAAAACTGTTTTTT.

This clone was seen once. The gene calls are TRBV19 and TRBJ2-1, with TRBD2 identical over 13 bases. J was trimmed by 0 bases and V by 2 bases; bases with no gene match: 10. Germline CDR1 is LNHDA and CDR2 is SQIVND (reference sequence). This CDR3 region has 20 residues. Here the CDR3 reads CASSINGLAGVSSSYNEQFF. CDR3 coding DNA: TGTGCCAGTAGTATAAACGGACTAGCGGGGGTTTCGAGCTCCTACAATGAGCAGTTCTTC.

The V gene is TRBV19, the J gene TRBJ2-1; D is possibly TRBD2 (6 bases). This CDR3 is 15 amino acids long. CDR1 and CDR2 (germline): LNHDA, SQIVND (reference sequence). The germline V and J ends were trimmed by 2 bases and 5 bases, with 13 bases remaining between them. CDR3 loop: CASSISTGLNNEQFF. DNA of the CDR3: TGTGCCAGTAGTATATCTACGGGACTCAACAATGAGCAGTTCTTC.

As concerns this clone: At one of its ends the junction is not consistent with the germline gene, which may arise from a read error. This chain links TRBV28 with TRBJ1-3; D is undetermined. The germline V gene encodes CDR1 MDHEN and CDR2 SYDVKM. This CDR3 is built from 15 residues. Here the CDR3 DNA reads TGTGCCAGCAGTTTCAGAGGGAACCCGGTTTACGGCCGGGATTTT. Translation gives CASSFRGNPVYGRDF.

The CDR3 DNA reads TGTGCCAGCAGTATTCTGACAGGGGACTATGGCTACACCTTC. The encoded protein is CASSILTGDYGYTF. This rearrangement joins TRBV28 to TRBJ1-2; 8 bases match TRBD1. This CDR3 is built from 14 residues. Germline V CDR1 and CDR2: MDHEN, SYDVKM. V lost 5 bases, J lost 3 bases, and 5 bases stayed unmatched.

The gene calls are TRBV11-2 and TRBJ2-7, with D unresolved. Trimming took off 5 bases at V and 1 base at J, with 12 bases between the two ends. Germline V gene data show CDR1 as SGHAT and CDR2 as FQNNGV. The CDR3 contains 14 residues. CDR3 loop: CASSGTVLSYEQYV. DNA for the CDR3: TGTGCCAGCAGCGGTACAGTGCTTTCCTACGAGCAGTACGTC.

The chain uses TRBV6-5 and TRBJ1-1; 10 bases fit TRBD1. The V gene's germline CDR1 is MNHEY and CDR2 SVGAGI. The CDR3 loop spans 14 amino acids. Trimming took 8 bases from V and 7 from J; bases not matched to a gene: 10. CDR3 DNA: TGTGCCAGCGGTGTCCCGGGACAGGGGTTTGAAGCTTTCTTT. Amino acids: CASGVPGQGFEAFF.